These 12 T cell receptor beta chains were sequenced from one sample in a study of Ad26.COV2.S vaccination and SARS-CoV-2 variants. Treatment specified: 15 to 20 received Ad26.COV2.S at low or high dose, single or two shots; 5 received placebo; per-sample allocation not given. Specimens were obtained on day 63 following the first vaccine or placebo injection. Only in-frame clones appear in the TCRdb table, and some are missing; sequencing was by immunoSEQ multiplex PCR. Of around 250,000 clones in the sample, approximately 88% are singletons; the top ten hold under 3%. The material was peripheral blood, obtained in a trial of Ad26.COV2.S vaccine versus placebo. The receptor set was obtained from a person between 18 and 59 years old who received the Ad26.COV2.S COVID-19 vaccine or a placebo.

The chain is built from TRBV21-1 and TRBJ1-6; the table's D call of TRBD1 was not tested on the DNA. TRBV21-1 is a documented pseudogene. There are 16 residues in the CDR3. CDR3 loop: CASSKAPDRVNSPLHF. CDR3 in DNA: TGTGCTAGCAGCAAAGCGCCGGACAGGGTTAATTCACCCCTCCACTTT.

This chain links TRBV7-3 with TRBJ2-5; 10 nucleotides align to TRBD2. There are 14 residues in the CDR3. J was trimmed by 1 base and V by 5 bases; bases with no gene match: 1. The germline V gene has CDR1 SGHTA and CDR2 FQGTGA. The CDR3 protein is CASSLAGAQETQYF. In nucleotides, the CDR3 is TGTGCCAGCAGCCTAGCGGGGGCCCAAGAGACCCAGTACTTC. The entire variable domain, with the rest obtained from reference TRBV7-3 and TRBJ2-5, is as follows: GAGVSQTPSNKVTEKGKYVELRCDPISGHTALYWYRQSLGQGPEFLIYFQGTGAADDSGLPNDRFFAVRPEGSVSTLKIQRTERGDSAVYLCASSLAGAQETQYFGPGTRLLVL.

V is TRBV11-3 and J is TRBJ2-1, with 14 bases that match TRBD2. The germline CDR1 and CDR2 sequences are SGHNT and YENEEA. The V gene end was trimmed by 5 bases and the J gene end by 9 bases; junction bases not matched to a gene: 9. The length of the CDR3 is 16 residues. For the CDR3, the DNA is TGTGCCAGCAGCCCGGGGGGACTAGCGGGAGAAACTGAGCAGTTCTTC. Translated, it gives CASSPGGLAGETEQFF.

The V and J genes are TRBV5-8 and TRBJ2-2; 9 nucleotides align to TRBD2. Germline CDR1 SGHTS, CDR2 YDEGEE. J gave up 0 bases and V 0 bases, and 6 bases lay outside the gene matches. The CDR3 runs 18 residues. CDR3 region: CASSLVLLAGANTGELFF. CDR3 nucleotides: TGTGCCAGCAGCTTGGTGTTATTAGCGGGGGCGAACACCGGGGAGCTGTTTTTT.

The V gene is TRBV7-6, the J gene TRBJ2-7, with 9 bases aligning to TRBD2. This CDR3 is 15 amino acids long. Germline CDR1 reads SGHVS; CDR2 reads FNYEAQ. Trimming at V came to 4 bases and at J to 2 bases, leaving 6 bases not matched to a gene. The CDR3 region has the DNA TGTGCCAGCAGCTCCCAGCGGGGGGAGACCTACGAGCAGTACTTC. It codes for CASSSQRGETYEQYF.

The chain recombines TRBV9 with TRBJ2-5; a weak D match, TRBD1 (5 bases). Germline lookup yields CDR1 SGDLS and CDR2 YYNGEE. CDR3 length equals 15 residues. Trimming pared 0 bases from V and 1 base from J, leaving 10 bases between. CDR3 region: CASSVAPTVQETQYF. The CDR3 DNA is TGTGCCAGCAGCGTAGCTCCGACAGTCCAAGAGACCCAGTACTTC.

CDR3 sequence reads: CASSSTRTVQETQYF. In nucleotides, the CDR3 is TGCGCCAGCAGTTCGACCCGGACAGTCCAAGAGACCCAGTACTTC. The genes are TRBV5-1 and TRBJ2-5; D perhaps matches TRBD1 (6 bases). Trimming removed 5 bases at V and 1 base at J, with 15 bases between. The germline V gene has CDR1 SGHRS and CDR2 YFSETQ. The CDR3 is 15 residues long.

V is TRBV19 and J is TRBJ2-5; weak D call: TRBD2 (6 bases). V lost 10 bases, J lost 5 bases, and 20 bases lay in between. CDR3 length equals 14 residues. Per germline, CDR1 LNHDA and CDR2 SQIVND (reference sequence). The CDR3 DNA follows: TGTGCCACCAAAGCACGCGGGGTTTGGGAGACCCAGTACTTC. Protein product: CATKARGVWETQYF.

This clone was detected once. The J gene is TRBJ2-7, the V gene TRBV29-1, with 9 bases fitting TRBD1. Germline V gives CDR1 SQVTM, CDR2 ANQGSEA. The CDR3 consists of 13 residues. With 7 bases clipped from V and 1 base from J, the junction kept 5 bases outside the gene matches. This CDR3 reads CSETGTGSYEQYF. In nucleotides, the CDR3 is TGCAGCGAGACCGGGACAGGGTCCTACGAGCAGTACTTC.

This chain connects TRBV19 to TRBJ1-2; no clear D. Germline V gene lookup returns CDR1 LNHDA and CDR2 SQIVND (reference sequence). The CDR3 consists of 13 residues. Trimming took off 1 base at V and 2 bases at J, with 5 bases between the two ends. Written as DNA, the CDR3 is TGTGCCAGTAGTATAGGAAGAAACTATGGCTACACCTTC. It codes for CASSIGRNYGYTF.

The chain links TRBV30 to TRBJ2-3, with TRBD1 matching 8 bases. The CDR3 is 15 residues long. The germline CDR1 and CDR2 sequences are GTSNPN and SVGIG (reference sequence). V shed 3 bases and J 5 bases; nucleotides not matched to a gene: 10. The DNA of the CDR3 is TGTGCCTGGAGCCAAGGACAGGGCCGGGAAGATACGCAGTATTTT. It translates to CAWSQGQGREDTQYF.

This clone was seen more than once but under ten times. One base away lies a much larger clone, so this may be a sequencing read error. The V call is TRBV7-2, the J call TRBJ1-3; D not resolved. Germline lookup yields CDR1 SGHTA and CDR2 FQGNSA. V gave up 4 bases and J gave up 0 bases, with 4 bases separating them. This CDR3 has 13 residues. The CDR3 bases are TGTGCCAGCAGCTCCTTCTCTGGAAACACCATATATTTT. Translating gives CASSSFSGNTIYF.